This TCR beta chain was identified during a study of cytomegalovirus exposure and HLA in healthy donors. V was shortened by 0 bases and J by 6 bases, with 9 bases between the two germline ends. The CDR3 sequence is 14 residues long. Germline-derived CDR1 and CDR2 are SGHRS and YFSETQ. Points on this clone: The antigen remains undetermined.

Produced via immunoSEQ multiplex PCR; TCRdb's table is partial and in-frame only. The table lists about 190,000 clones, roughly 83% of them singletons. Study results and limitations: Most observed TCR sequences were rare, whereas some public TCRs were detected in many donors. Later, an analysis found that TCR clusters from the first cohort tended to co-occur in the roughly 120 validation repertoires.

The sequenced sample consisted of PBMCs. The clonotype was recovered from a woman aged 18-30 years in good health and CMV-seronegative. This rearrangement joins TRBV5-1 to TRBJ2-2, with D perhaps matching TRBD2 (5 bases). The CDR3 spells CASSLGSGPGELFF. CDR3 DNA: TGCGCCAGCAGCTTGGGGAGCGGTCCCGGGGAGCTGTTTTTT.